This TCR beta chain was sequenced during a study of post-analysis software for immune sequencing data. Broader study findings: In patients, TRBV5-6, TRBV5-1 and TRBV20-1 belonged to roughly 5 TRBV segments found more frequently than in controls.

The sample holds a few counts of this clonotype. The antigen is not known. Built from TCR beta cDNA, the libraries had unique molecular identifiers in them. One entry per CDR3 protein, called by TCRdb with MiXCR from the PCR reads. The profile shows about 800,000 distinct CDR3 sequences, less than 35% of them singletons. The V gene's germline CDR1 is MNHEY and CDR2 SMNVEV (reference sequence). Trimming pared 3 bases from V and 7 bases from J, leaving 12 bases between. CDR3 length: 13 amino acids. The rearrangement uses TRBV27 and TRBJ1-2, with D possibly matching TRBD1 (6 bases). Sequenced material: blood. This sequence originates from a girl under 18 with multiple sclerosis. The CDR3: CASSFRNRAGYTF. In DNA form, the CDR3 reads TGTGCCAGCAGTTTCCGTAACAGGGCTGGCTACACCTTC.